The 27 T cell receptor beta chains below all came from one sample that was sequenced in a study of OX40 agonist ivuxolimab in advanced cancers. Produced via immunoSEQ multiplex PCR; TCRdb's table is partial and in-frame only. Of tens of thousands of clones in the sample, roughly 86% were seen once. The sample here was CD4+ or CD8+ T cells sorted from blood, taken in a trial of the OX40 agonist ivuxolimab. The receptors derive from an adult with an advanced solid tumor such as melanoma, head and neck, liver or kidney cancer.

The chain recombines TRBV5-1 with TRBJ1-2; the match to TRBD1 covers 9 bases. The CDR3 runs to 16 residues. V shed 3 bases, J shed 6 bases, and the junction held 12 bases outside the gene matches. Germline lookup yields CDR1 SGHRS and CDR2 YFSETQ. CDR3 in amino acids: CASSSPNRGPGNGYTF. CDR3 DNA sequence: TGCGCCAGCAGCTCCCCTAACAGGGGGCCGGGCAATGGCTACACCTTC.

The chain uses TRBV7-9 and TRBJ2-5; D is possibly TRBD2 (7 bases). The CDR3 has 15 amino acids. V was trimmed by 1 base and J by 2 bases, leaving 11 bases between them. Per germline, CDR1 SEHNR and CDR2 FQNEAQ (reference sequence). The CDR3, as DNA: TGTGCCAGCAGCTTAGGGCGGGGGCCTCAAGAGACCCAGTACTTC. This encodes CASSLGRGPQETQYF.

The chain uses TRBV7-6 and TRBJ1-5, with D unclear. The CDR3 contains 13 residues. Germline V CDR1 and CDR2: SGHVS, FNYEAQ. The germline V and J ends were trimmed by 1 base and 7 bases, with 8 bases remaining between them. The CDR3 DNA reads TGTGCCAGCAGCTTAGGGCCCATCCAGCCCCAGCATTTT. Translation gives CASSLGPIQPQHF.

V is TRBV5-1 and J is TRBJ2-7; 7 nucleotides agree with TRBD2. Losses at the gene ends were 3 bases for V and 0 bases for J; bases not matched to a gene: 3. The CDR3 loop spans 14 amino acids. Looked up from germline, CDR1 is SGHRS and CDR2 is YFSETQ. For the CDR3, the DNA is TGCGCCAGCAGCTCAGCGGGGCCCTCCTACGAGCAGTACTTC. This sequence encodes CASSSAGPSYEQYF.

The CDR3 DNA follows: TGTGCCAGCAGCGGGGACTACACAGATACGCAGTATTTT. Protein: CASSGDYTDTQYF. The gene calls are TRBV2 and TRBJ2-3; 7 nucleotides line up with TRBD2. CDR3 length: 13 amino acids. Trimming cost V 6 bases and J 2 bases; bases outside gene matches: 2. CDR1 is SNHLY, CDR2 FYNNEI, per germline.

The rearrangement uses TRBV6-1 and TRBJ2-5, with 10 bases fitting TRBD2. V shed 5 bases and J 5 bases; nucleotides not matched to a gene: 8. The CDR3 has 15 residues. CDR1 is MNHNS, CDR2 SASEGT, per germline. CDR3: CASSPLAGAEETQYF. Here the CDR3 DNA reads TGTGCCAGCAGTCCTCTAGCGGGGGCCGAGGAGACCCAGTACTTC.

The CDR3, as DNA: TGTGCCAGCAGTTATACAGGGGCCGGAAACACCATATATTTT. Residues: CASSYTGAGNTIYF. V is TRBV5-8 and J is TRBJ1-3, with 7 bases that match TRBD1. The germline CDR1 and CDR2 sequences are SGHTS and YDEGEE. The V segment lost 5 bases and the J segment 4 bases; nucleotides outside the gene matches: 6. The CDR3 has 14 amino acids.

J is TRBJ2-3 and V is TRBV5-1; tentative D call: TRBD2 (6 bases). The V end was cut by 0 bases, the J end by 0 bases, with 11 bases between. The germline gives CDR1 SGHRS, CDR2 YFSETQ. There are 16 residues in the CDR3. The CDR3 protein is CASSLGLAASTDTQYF. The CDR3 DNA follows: TGCGCCAGCAGCTTGGGGTTAGCGGCTAGCACAGATACGCAGTATTTT.

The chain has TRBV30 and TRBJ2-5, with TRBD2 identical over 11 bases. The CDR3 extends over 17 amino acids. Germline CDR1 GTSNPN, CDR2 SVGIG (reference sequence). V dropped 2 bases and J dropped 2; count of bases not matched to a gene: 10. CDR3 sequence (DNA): TGTGCCTGGAGTCGGCCTAGCGGGGGGCTATATCAAGAGACCCAGTACTTC. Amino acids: CAWSRPSGGLYQETQYF.

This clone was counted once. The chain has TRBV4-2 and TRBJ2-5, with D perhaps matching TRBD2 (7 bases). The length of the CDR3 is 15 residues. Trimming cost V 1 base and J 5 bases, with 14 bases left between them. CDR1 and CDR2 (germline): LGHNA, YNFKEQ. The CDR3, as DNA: TGTGCCAGCAGCCAAGGGGAGGGGGTCTGGGAGACCCAGTACTTC. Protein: CASSQGEGVWETQYF.

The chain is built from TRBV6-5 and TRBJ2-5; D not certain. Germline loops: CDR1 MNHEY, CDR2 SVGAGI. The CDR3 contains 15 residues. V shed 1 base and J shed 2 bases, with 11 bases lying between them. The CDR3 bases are TGTGCCAGCAGTTACTTATCGGGTACGCAAGAGACCCAGTACTTC. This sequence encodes CASSYLSGTQETQYF.

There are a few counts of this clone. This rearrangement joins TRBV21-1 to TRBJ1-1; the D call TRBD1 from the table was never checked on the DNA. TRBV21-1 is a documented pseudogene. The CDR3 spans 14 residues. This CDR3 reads CASSPGTGETEAFF. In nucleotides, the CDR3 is TGTGCCAGCAGCCCCGGGACAGGGGAGACTGAAGCTTTCTTT.

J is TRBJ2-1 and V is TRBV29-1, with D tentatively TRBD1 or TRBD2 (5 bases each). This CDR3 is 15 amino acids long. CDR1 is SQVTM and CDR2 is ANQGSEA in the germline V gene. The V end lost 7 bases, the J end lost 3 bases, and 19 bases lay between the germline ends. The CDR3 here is CSGQTGTGIYNEQFF. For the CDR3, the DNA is TGCAGCGGTCAAACCGGGACGGGAATCTACAATGAGCAGTTCTTC.

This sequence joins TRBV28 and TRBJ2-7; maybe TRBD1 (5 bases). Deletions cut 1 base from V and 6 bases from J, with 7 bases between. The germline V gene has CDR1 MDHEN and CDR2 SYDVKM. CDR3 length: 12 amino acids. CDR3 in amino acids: CASSLYRGEQYF. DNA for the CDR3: TGTGCCAGCAGTTTATATAGGGGCGAGCAGTACTTC.

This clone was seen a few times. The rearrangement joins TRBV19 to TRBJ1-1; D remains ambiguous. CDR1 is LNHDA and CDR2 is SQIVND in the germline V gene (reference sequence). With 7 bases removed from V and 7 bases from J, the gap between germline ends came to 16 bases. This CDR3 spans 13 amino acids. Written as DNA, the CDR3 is TGTGCCAGTACCCCTTATAATCTGAATGAAGCTTTCTTT. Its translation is CASTPYNLNEAFF.

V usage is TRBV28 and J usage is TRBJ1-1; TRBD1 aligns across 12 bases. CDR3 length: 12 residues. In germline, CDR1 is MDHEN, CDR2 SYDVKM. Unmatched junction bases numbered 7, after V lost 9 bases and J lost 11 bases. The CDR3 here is CASGDRGRRAFF. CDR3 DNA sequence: TGTGCCAGTGGGGACAGGGGGCGTCGCGCTTTCTTT.

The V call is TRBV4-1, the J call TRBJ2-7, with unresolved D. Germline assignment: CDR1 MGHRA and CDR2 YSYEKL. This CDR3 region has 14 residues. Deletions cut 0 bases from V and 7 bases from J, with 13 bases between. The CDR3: CASSQEDMWREQYF. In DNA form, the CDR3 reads TGCGCCAGCAGCCAAGAAGATATGTGGCGGGAGCAGTACTTC.

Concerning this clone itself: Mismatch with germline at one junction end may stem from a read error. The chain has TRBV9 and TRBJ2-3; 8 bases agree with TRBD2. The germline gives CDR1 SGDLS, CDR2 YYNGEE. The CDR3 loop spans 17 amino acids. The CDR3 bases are TGTGCCAGCAACGTAGGGGCCCTTAGCGGGGTCACAGATACGCAGTATTTT. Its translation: CASNVGALSGVTDTQYF.

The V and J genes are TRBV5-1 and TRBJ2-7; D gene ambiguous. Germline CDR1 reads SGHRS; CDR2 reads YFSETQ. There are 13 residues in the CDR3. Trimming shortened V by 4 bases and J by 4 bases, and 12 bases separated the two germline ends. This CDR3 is CASSPAGSYEQYF. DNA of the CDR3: TGCGCCAGCAGCCCGGCCGGATCGTACGAGCAGTACTTC.

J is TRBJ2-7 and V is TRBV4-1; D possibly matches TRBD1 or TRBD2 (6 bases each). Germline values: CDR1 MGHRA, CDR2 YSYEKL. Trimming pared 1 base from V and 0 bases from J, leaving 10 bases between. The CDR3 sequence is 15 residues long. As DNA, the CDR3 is TGCGCCAGCAGCCAAGTATGGGGGGCCTCCTACGAGCAGTACTTC. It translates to CASSQVWGASYEQYF.

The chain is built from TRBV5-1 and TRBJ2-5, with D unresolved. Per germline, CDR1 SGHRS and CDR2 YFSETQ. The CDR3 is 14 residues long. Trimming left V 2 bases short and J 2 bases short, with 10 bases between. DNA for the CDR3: TGCGCCAGCAGCTTAATGGAAGGACAAGAGACCCAGTACTTC. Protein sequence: CASSLMEGQETQYF.

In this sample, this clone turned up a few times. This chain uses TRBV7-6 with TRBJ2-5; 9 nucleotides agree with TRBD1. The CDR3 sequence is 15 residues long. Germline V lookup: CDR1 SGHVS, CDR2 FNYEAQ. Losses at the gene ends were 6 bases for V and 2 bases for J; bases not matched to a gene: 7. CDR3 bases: TGTGCCAGCAGTCCGACAGGGGGATGGCAAGAGACCCAGTACTTC. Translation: CASSPTGGWQETQYF.

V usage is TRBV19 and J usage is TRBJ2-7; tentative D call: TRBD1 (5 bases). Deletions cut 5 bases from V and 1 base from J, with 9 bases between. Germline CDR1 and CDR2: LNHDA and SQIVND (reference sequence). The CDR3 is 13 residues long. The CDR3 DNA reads TGTGCCAGTAGTTACAGGCCTTCCTACGAGCAGTACTTC. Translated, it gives CASSYRPSYEQYF. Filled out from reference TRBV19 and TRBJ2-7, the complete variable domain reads DGGITQSPKYLFRKEGQNVTLSCEQNLNHDAMYWYRQDPGQGLRLIYYSQIVNDFQKGDIAEGYSVSREKKESFPLTVTSAQKNPTAFYLCASSYRPSYEQYFGPGTRLTVT.

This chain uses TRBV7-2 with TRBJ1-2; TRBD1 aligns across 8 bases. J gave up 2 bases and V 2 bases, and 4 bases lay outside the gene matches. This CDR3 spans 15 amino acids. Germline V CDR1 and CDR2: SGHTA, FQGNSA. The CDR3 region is CASSLMGQANYGYTF. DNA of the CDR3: TGTGCCAGCAGCTTAATGGGACAGGCGAACTATGGCTACACCTTC.

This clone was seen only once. The CDR3, as DNA: TGTGCCAGCAGTTCCGGGACGGGTTCTTACGAGCAGTACTTC. Its translation is CASSSGTGSYEQYF. V is TRBV2 and J is TRBJ2-7, with D perhaps matching TRBD1 or TRBD2 (5 bases each). There are 14 residues in the CDR3. Germline-derived CDR1 and CDR2 are SNHLY and FYNNEI. Trimming cost V 5 bases and J 4 bases, with 15 bases left between them. Based on the CDR3 plus reference TRBV2 and TRBJ2-7, the full variable domain is EPEVTQTPSHQVTQMGQEVILRCVPISNHLYFYWYRQILGQKVEFLVSFYNNEISEKSEIFDDQFSVERPDGSNFTLKIRSTKLEDSAMYFCASSSGTGSYEQYFGPGTRLTVT.

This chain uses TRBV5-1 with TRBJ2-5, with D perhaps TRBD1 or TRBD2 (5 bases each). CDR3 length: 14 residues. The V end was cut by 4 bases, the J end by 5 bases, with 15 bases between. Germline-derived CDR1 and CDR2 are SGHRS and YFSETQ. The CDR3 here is CASSPGTPRETQYF. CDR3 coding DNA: TGCGCCAGCAGCCCAGGGACCCCTAGGGAGACCCAGTACTTC.

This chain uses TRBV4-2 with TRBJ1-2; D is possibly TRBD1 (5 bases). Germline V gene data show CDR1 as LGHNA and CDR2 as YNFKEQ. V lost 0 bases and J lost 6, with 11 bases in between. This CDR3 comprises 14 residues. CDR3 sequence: CASSQDRTTDGYTF. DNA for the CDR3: TGTGCCAGCAGCCAAGATAGGACAACGGATGGCTACACCTTC.